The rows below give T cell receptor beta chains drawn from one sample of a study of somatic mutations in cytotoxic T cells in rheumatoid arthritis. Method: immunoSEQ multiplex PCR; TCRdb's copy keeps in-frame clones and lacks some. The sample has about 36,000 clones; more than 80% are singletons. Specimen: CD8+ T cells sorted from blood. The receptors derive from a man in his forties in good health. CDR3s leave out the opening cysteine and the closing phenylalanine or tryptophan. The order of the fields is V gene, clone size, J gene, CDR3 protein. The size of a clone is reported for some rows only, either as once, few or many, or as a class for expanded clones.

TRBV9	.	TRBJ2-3	ASSDLSGRAGTDTQY
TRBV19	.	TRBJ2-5	ASTGALGTGAQY
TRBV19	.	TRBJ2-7	ASSTGTGSYYEQY
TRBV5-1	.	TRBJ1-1	ASSLAGRGTEAF
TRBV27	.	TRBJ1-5	ASSYRTDQPQH
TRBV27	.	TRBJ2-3	ASSLSERDTQY
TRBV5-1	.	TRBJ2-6	ASSLGTLRDGANVLT
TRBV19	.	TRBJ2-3	ASSIRDSSTDTQY
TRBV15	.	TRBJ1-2	ATSGTGNYGYT
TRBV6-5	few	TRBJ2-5	ASSYSPPTQETQY
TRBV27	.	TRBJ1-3	ASSSRFWGKSGNTIY
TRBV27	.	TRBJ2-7	ASHDSYEQY
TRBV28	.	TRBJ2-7	ASSFGFVHEQY
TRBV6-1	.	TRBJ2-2	ASSDRARATGELF
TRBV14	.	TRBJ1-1	ASSHRARGGYTEAF
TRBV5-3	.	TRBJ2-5	ASCRTRPQETQY
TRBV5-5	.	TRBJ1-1	ASSLGQGWDAF
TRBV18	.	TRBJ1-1	ASSPSGGDTEAF
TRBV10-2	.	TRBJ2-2	TSKKTSNTGELF
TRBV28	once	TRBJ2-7	ASSLWPRTGTAEQY
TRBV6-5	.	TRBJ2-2	ASSYSISGSGELF
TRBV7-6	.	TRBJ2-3	ASSGGTSGFTDTQY
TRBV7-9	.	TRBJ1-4	ASSSLTREQSTNEKLF
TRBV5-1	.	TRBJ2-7	ASSWTSGAYEQY
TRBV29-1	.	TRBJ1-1	SAGLNTEAF
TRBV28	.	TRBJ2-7	ASSLRGSGYEQY
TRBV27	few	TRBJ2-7	ASSPGTGVSYEQY
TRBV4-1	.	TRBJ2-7	ASSQGQGAYEQY